This TCR beta chain originates from a study of tumor-infiltrating lymphocytes in primary liver carcinoma. Study background: Samples returned roughly 3.5 to 7.13 million productive TCRbeta reads each. Read depth did not differ significantly between tissue types.

Broader study findings: The study found a significantly higher top-250-clone fraction in tumors than in blood (p = 0.039).

Note on this clonotype: Its antigen is unknown. One end of the junction varies from germline; a read error may be responsible.

The CDR3 spans 14 residues. Germline V gene data show CDR1 as SEHNR and CDR2 as FQNEAQ (reference sequence). Total RNA and DNA came together from around 20-30 mg of bulk tissue without cell sorting. Every tumor yielded five separate sampled regions. Every one of the tumor samples had a viable tumor cell content above 80%. Total RNA amounting to 500 ng was the source from which TCR beta cDNA was made with a constant-region primer. Library construction for TCR beta comprised three nested multiplex PCR rounds performed with slightly modified ARM-PCR. TRBV1-TRBV30 forward primers and a C-beta reverse primer were used in the first two PCR rounds, which each ran for approximately 10 cycles. MiXCR, run by TCRdb on the multiplex PCR reads, gives a single entry per CDR3 protein. The sample shows about 33,000 distinct CDR3 sequences, 75% to 85% of them seen only once.

This clonotype originated in a man aged 40-55 years with primary liver carcinoma and hepatitis B virus infection. The chain joins TRBV7-9 to TRBJ2-7; tentative D call: TRBD2 (7 bases). Sequencing was carried out using liver tumor tissue from sampling region 5. Sample subset: tumor region T5, tumor centre. The CDR3 here is CAGSLQGGGYEQYF. The CDR3 DNA reads TGCGCCGGCAGCCTACAGGGAGGGGGCTACGAGCAGTACTTC.